This T cell receptor beta chain was recorded in a study of cytomegalovirus exposure and HLA in healthy donors. Study results and caveats: Upon later analysis, HLA-associated TCR beta chains proved more clonally expanded than other, equally common chains. Later on, an analysis tied over 15,000 TCR beta sequences to HLA alleles at 0.05 false discovery rate.

PCR used 60 Vbeta primers and 13 Jbeta primers. Sequenced by immunoSEQ multiplex PCR; TCRdb stores in-frame clones only, minus some. The listing records under 200,000 clones. As regards this clone: The target antigen is unknown.

The J segment lost 6 bases and the V segment lost 4 bases, leaving 5 bases of the junction unmatched. CDR1 and CDR2 (germline): MRHNA, SNTAGT. This CDR3 has 15 amino acids. Sequencing was carried out using PBMCs. The V and J genes are TRBV6-4 and TRBJ2-7; 14 positions agree with TRBD2. The clonotype originates from a man aged 25-45 years in good health and CMV-seronegative. In nucleotides, the CDR3 is TGTGCCAGCAGTGTAGGGACTAGCGGGAGTTTCGAGCAGTACTTC. Protein sequence: CASSVGTSGSFEQYF.